The entry that follows covers one T cell receptor (beta chain) sequence. The germline V gene encodes CDR1 LNHDA and CDR2 SQIVND (reference sequence). The V end lost 6 bases, the J end lost 7 bases, and 12 bases lay between the germline ends. The CDR3 extends over 13 amino acids. This sample was taken from a study of cytomegalovirus exposure and HLA in healthy donors. PCR involved 60 Vbeta and 13 Jbeta primers. The table came from immunoSEQ multiplex PCR; TCRdb's copy has only in-frame clones and leaves some out. The sample shows around 300,000 clones, approximately 70% of them seen only once. The sequence was obtained from a female donor in good health and CMV-seronegative. The specimen was PBMCs. The rearrangement uses TRBV19 and TRBJ2-2; D is perhaps TRBD2 (6 bases). CDR3 residues: CASRPGSGGELFF. The CDR3, as DNA: TGTGCCAGTAGGCCGGGTAGCGGCGGGGAGCTGTTTTTT.